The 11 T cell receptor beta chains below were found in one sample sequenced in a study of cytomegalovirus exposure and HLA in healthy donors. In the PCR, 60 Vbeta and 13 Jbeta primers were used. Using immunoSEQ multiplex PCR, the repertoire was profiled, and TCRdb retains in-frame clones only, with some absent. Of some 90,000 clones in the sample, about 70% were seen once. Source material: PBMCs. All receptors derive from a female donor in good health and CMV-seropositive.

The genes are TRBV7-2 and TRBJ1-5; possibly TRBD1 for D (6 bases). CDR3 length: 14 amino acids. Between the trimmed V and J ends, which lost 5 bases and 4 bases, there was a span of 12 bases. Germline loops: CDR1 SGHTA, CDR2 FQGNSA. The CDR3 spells CASSPTGANQPQHF. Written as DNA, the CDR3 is TGTGCCAGCAGCCCGACAGGTGCTAATCAGCCCCAGCATTTT.

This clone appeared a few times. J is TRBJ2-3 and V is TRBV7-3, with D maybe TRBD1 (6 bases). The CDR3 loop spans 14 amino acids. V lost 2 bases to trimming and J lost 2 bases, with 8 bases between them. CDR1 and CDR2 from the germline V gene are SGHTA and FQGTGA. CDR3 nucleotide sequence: TGTGCCAGCAGCTTAGACAGGCCCACAGATACGCAGTATTTT. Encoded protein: CASSLDRPTDTQYF.

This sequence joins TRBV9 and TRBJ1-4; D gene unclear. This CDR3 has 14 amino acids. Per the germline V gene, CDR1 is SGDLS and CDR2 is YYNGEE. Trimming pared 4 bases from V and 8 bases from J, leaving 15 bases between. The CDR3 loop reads CASSSPRGGEKLFF. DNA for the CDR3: TGTGCCAGCAGCTCCCCCCGGGGTGGCGAAAAACTGTTTTTT.

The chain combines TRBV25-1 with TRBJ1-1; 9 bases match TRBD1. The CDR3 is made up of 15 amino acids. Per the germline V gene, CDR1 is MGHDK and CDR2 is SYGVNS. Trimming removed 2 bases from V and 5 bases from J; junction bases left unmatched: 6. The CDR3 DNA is TGTGCCAGCAGTGAAGTGGGACAGGGAAGAACTGAAGCTTTCTTT. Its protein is CASSEVGQGRTEAFF. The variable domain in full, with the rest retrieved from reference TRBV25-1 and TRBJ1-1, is EADIYQTPRYLVIGTGKKITLECSQTMGHDKMYWYQQDPGMELHLIHYSYGVNSTEKGDLSSESTVSRIRTEHFPLTLESARPSHTSQYLCASSEVGQGRTEAFFGQGTRLTVV.

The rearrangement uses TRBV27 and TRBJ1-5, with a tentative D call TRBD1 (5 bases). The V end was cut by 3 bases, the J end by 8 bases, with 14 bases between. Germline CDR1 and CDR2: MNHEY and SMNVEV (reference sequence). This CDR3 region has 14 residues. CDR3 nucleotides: TGTGCCAGCAGTTTGTGGCAGGGAGGCGAGCCCCAGCATTTT. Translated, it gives CASSLWQGGEPQHF.

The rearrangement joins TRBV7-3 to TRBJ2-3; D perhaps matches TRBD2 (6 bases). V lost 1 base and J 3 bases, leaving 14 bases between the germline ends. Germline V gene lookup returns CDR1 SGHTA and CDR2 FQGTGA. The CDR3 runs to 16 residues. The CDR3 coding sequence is TGTGCCAGCAGCTTAATTTCCCCGGCGGGAACAGATACGCAGTATTTT. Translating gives CASSLISPAGTDTQYF.

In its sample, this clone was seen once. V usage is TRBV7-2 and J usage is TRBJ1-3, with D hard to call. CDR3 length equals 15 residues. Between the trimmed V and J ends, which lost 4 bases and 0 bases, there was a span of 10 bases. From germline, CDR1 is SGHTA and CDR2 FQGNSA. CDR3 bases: TGTGCCAGCAGCTCTCGTATACACTCTGGAAACACCATATATTTT. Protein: CASSSRIHSGNTIYF.

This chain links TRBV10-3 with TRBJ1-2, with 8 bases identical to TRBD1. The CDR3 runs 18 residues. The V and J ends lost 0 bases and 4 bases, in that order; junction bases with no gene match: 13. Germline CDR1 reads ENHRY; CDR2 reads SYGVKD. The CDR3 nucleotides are TGTGCCATCAGTGAGTCGACAGCAGGACAGGGCGGAGGCTATGGCTACACCTTC. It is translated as CAISESTAGQGGGYGYTF.

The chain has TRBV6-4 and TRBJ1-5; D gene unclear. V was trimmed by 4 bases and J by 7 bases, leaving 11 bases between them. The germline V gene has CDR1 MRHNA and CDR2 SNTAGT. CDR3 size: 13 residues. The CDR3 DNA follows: TGTGCCAGCAGTGCGGGTCCTGGACAGCCCCAGCATTTT. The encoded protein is CASSAGPGQPQHF.

The CDR3 protein is CASSRRTSGNTDTQYF. The DNA for the CDR3 is TGTGCCAGCAGCCGCCGGACTAGCGGAAACACAGATACGCAGTATTTT. The chain combines TRBV4-2 with TRBJ2-3, with TRBD2 matching 10 bases. The germline V gene encodes CDR1 LGHNA and CDR2 YNFKEQ. There are 16 residues in the CDR3. V lost 4 bases, J lost 2 bases, and 6 bases stayed unmatched.

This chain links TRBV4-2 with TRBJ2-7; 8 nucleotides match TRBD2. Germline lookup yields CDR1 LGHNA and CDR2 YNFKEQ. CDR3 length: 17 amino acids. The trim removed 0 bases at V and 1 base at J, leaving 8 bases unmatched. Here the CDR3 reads CASSQDGSGSPSYEQYF. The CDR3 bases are TGTGCCAGCAGCCAAGACGGGAGCGGGAGCCCTTCCTACGAGCAGTACTTC.